These 23 T cell receptor beta chains share one sample of origin, sequenced in a study of T cell repertoires in ileal Crohn's disease. Assay used: immunoSEQ multiplex PCR; TCRdb lists only in-frame clones, some missing. In the table there are around 14,000 clones, 70% of which are singletons. Specimen: ileal tissue. Receptors originate from an adult with Crohn's disease.

This clone was seen only once. V is TRBV11-2 and J is TRBJ2-5; D possibly corresponds to TRBD2 (6 bases). V was shortened by 1 base and J by 5 bases, with 11 bases between the two germline ends. Germline assignment: CDR1 SGHAT and CDR2 FQNNGV. The CDR3 is made up of 14 amino acids. This CDR3 reads CASSLGWLAETQYF. The CDR3 nucleotides are TGTGCCAGCAGCTTAGGTTGGCTAGCGGAGACCCAGTACTTC.

The V gene is TRBV15, the J gene TRBJ1-3; D uncertain. CDR3 length: 17 residues. V lost 0 bases and J 0 bases, leaving 12 bases between the germline ends. Per germline, CDR1 LNHNV and CDR2 YYDKDF (reference sequence). CDR3 sequence reads: CATSRDYPETSGNTIYF. The CDR3 nucleotides are TGTGCCACCAGCAGAGATTACCCAGAGACCTCTGGAAACACCATATATTTT.

V is TRBV2 and J is TRBJ2-3, with 12 bases that match TRBD1. The germline gives CDR1 SNHLY, CDR2 FYNNEI. The V segment lost 7 bases and the J segment 5 bases; nucleotides outside the gene matches: 7. The CDR3 extends over 15 amino acids. The CDR3 DNA sequence: TGTGCCAGCACCCTGAGGGACAGGGGGCAAGATACGCAGTATTTT. Translating gives CASTLRDRGQDTQYF.

The chain uses TRBV29-1 and TRBJ1-1, with D possibly TRBD1 on 5 matching bases. In germline, CDR1 is SQVTM, CDR2 ANQGSEA. Trimming stripped 0 bases from V and 11 bases from J, with 10 bases between. The CDR3 is 11 amino acids. In DNA form, the CDR3 reads TGCAGCGTTGAAGACGGCAGGGTGGCTTTCTTT. As protein: CSVEDGRVAFF.

This clone came up a few times. The chain has TRBV4-2 and TRBJ2-2, with 7 nucleotides matching TRBD1. CDR1 is LGHNA and CDR2 is YNFKEQ in the germline V gene. The V segment lost 6 bases and the J segment 3 bases; nucleotides outside the gene matches: 13. This CDR3 region has 17 residues. The CDR3 DNA follows: TGTGCCAGCAGAAACTTGAGAGGGGGCGCGGACACCGGGGAGCTGTTTTTT. This translates into CASRNLRGGADTGELFF.

This chain links TRBV11-2 with TRBJ1-5; no reliable D call. The CDR3 is 13 residues long. Germline assignment: CDR1 SGHAT and CDR2 FQNNGV. V lost 1 base to trimming and J lost 3 bases, with 4 bases between them. CDR3 DNA sequence: TGTGCCAGCAGCTTAGGCCCCAATCAGCCCCAGCATTTT. It codes for CASSLGPNQPQHF.

By proportion, this clone is large. As DNA, the CDR3 is TGTGCCAGCAGCCCAGGGAGCAATCAGCCCCAGCATTTT. This codes for CASSPGSNQPQHF. This sequence joins TRBV7-6 and TRBJ1-5; D perhaps matches TRBD1 (5 bases). There are 13 residues in the CDR3. The germline V gene has CDR1 SGHVS and CDR2 FNYEAQ. The V end was cut by 5 bases, the J end by 1 base, with 6 bases between.

This chain connects TRBV10-3 to TRBJ1-1; D remains unclear. CDR3 length: 14 residues. V lost 11 bases to trimming and J lost 1 base, with 17 bases between them. Germline V gene sequence: CDR1 ENHRY, CDR2 SYGVKD. CDR3 residues: CASKVGTRNTEAFF. DNA of the CDR3: TGTGCCTCCAAGGTCGGAACGAGGAACACTGAAGCTTTCTTT.

The chain couples TRBV6-5 to TRBJ2-3; D call uncertain. CDR3 length: 15 residues. In germline, CDR1 is MNHEY, CDR2 SVGAGI. V lost 6 bases and J 2 bases, leaving 15 bases between the germline ends. CDR3 residues: CASSPRVDLTDTQYF. In DNA, the CDR3 is TGTGCCAGCAGCCCCCGGGTCGATCTCACAGATACGCAGTATTTT.

This clone was recorded a few times. The chain carries TRBV6-6 and TRBJ1-5; 10 nucleotides agree with TRBD1. The CDR3 is made up of 14 amino acids. The V gene end was trimmed by 8 bases and the J gene end by 4 bases; junction bases not matched to a gene: 5. The germline V gene has CDR1 MNHNY and CDR2 SVGAGI (reference sequence). The CDR3 here is CASVWDRGNQPQHF. The CDR3, as DNA: TGTGCCAGCGTTTGGGACAGGGGTAATCAGCCCCAGCATTTT.

The V gene is TRBV28, the J gene TRBJ1-5; no clear D gene. Trimming removed 8 bases at V and 5 bases at J, with 10 bases between. The CDR3 runs to 12 residues. The germline gives CDR1 MDHEN, CDR2 SYDVKM. This CDR3 is CASFAPDQPQHF. The CDR3 DNA reads TGTGCCAGCTTCGCGCCCGATCAGCCCCAGCATTTT.

The chain combines TRBV4-1 with TRBJ1-4, with no clear D. CDR3 length equals 16 residues. CDR1 is MGHRA, CDR2 YSYEKL, per germline. V dropped 2 bases and J dropped 4 bases, with 14 bases sitting between them. The CDR3 sequence: CASSQPLSMGNEKLFF. In DNA form, the CDR3 reads TGCGCCAGCAGCCAACCCCTCTCCATGGGTAATGAAAAACTGTTTTTT.

The gene calls are TRBV4-2 and TRBJ1-4; possibly TRBD1 for D (5 bases). V lost 1 base and J 8 bases, leaving 11 bases between the germline ends. The CDR3 is 14 residues long. Looked up from germline, CDR1 is LGHNA and CDR2 is YNFKEQ. CDR3 DNA: TGTGCCAGCAGCCAAGGACAGTTTAGCGAAAAACTGTTTTTT. Translating it yields CASSQGQFSEKLFF.

The genes are TRBV11-2 and TRBJ2-1, with 7 nucleotides matching TRBD2. The CDR3 has 16 amino acids. V dropped 3 bases and J dropped 7; count of bases not matched to a gene: 12. Germline CDR1 is SGHAT and CDR2 is FQNNGV. The CDR3, as DNA: TGTGCCAGCAGCTTTCAAGCGGGGACGGGTGGTAATGAGCAGTTCTTC. It translates to CASSFQAGTGGNEQFF.

Points on this clone: One junction end disagrees with the germline gene, perhaps due to a read error. The chain uses TRBV10-3 and TRBJ2-2; D remains unclear. Per germline, CDR1 ENHRY and CDR2 SYGVKD. This CDR3 contains 13 residues. In DNA form, the CDR3 reads TGTGCCATCGGTGAACCGAACACCGGGGAGCTGTTTTTT. This gives the protein CAIGEPNTGELFF.

The rearrangement links TRBV11-1 to TRBJ2-2; a possible D gene is TRBD1 (5 bases). CDR3 length: 16 residues. The V gene's germline CDR1 is SGHAT and CDR2 FQDESV (reference sequence). Trimming stripped 2 bases from V and 4 bases from J, with 14 bases between. CDR3 nucleotide sequence: TGTGCCAGCAGCTTAATTACCCCTCAGGGCACCGGGGAGCTGTTTTTT. Translating it yields CASSLITPQGTGELFF.

The chain combines TRBV15 with TRBJ2-7, with 9 bases that match TRBD2. The V gene end was trimmed by 1 base and the J gene end by 2 bases; junction bases not matched to a gene: 12. CDR3 size: 18 residues. Germline V lookup: CDR1 LNHNV, CDR2 YYDKDF (reference sequence). The CDR3 reads CATSRGGVQAGGAYEQYF. CDR3 nucleotide sequence: TGTGCCACCAGCAGAGGGGGTGTGCAAGCGGGGGGAGCCTACGAGCAGTACTTC.

V usage is TRBV10-2 and J usage is TRBJ1-2, with a tentative D call TRBD1 (5 bases). CDR3 length: 12 amino acids. Germline V gene data show CDR1 as WSHSY and CDR2 as SAAADI. Trimming took 4 bases from V and 8 from J, leaving 11 bases between them. CDR3 amino acids: CASSGGSNGYTF. The CDR3 coding sequence is TGCGCCAGCAGTGGGGGGTCCAACGGCTACACCTTC.

V is TRBV5-6 and J is TRBJ2-7, with D unclear. Germline values: CDR1 SGHDT, CDR2 YYEEEE. This CDR3 comprises 14 residues. The ends were cut back, 1 base at V and 0 bases at J, with 8 bases in the middle. The CDR3 is CASSLYAASYEQYF. CDR3 DNA: TGTGCCAGCAGCTTGTACGCAGCCTCCTACGAGCAGTACTTC.

This clone was recorded a few times. The gene calls are TRBV7-3 and TRBJ2-2; tentative D call: TRBD1 (6 bases). V shed 5 bases and J shed 0 bases, with 13 bases lying between them. The germline V gene encodes CDR1 SGHTA and CDR2 FQGTGA. The CDR3 has 16 amino acids. This CDR3 reads CASSLGTPANTGELFF. The CDR3 DNA reads TGTGCCAGCAGCCTCGGGACACCCGCGAACACCGGGGAGCTGTTTTTT.

The rearrangement uses TRBV27 and TRBJ1-1, with TRBD1 identical over 9 bases. The CDR3 loop spans 13 amino acids. Germline lookup yields CDR1 MNHEY and CDR2 SMNVEV (reference sequence). V gave up 5 bases and J gave up 6 bases; unmatched junction bases: 4. CDR3 loop: CASSMDRGPEAFF. CDR3 bases: TGTGCCAGCAGTATGGACAGGGGACCTGAAGCTTTCTTT.

The chain couples TRBV7-9 to TRBJ1-4; weak D call: TRBD1 (5 bases). With 5 bases removed from V and 3 bases from J, the gap between germline ends came to 13 bases. Germline lookup yields CDR1 SEHNR and CDR2 FQNEAQ (reference sequence). The CDR3 sequence is 15 residues long. For the CDR3, the DNA is TGTGCCAGCAGCCCCGGGGGAGGGTCTAATGAAAAACTGTTTTTT. This gives the protein CASSPGGGSNEKLFF. Based on the CDR3 plus reference TRBV7-9 and TRBJ1-4, the full variable domain is DTGVSQNPRHKITKRGQNVTFRCDPISEHNRLYWYRQTLGQGPEFLTYFQNEAQLEKSRLLSDRFSAERPKGSFSTLEIQRTEQGDSAMYLCASSPGGGSNEKLFFGSGTQLSVL.

This clone rates as medium-sized (0.01 to 0.1%). V usage is TRBV5-4 and J usage is TRBJ2-5; maybe TRBD2 (5 bases). The germline CDR1 and CDR2 sequences are SGHNT and YYREEE (reference sequence). The CDR3 has 15 amino acids. Deletions cut 4 bases from V and 5 bases from J, with 18 bases between. CDR3 DNA sequence: TGTGCCAGCAGCCCGTCGGCGGGCAGCGGTGAGACCCAGTACTTC. Encoded protein: CASSPSAGSGETQYF.